The next 18 T cell receptor beta chains were all read from a single sample in a study of vaccination effects on CD4 cells after COVID-19. Ahead of sequencing, the ViraFEST assay grew antigen-specific CD4+ T cells using viral peptide pools. Having been cultured for approximately ten days, the cells underwent CD4+ T cell isolation. Vaccine recipients lacked prior SARS-CoV-2 infection and had negative nucleocapsid antibodies. Measured with immunoSEQ multiplex PCR; TCRdb has only the in-frame clones, and not every one. The table shows about 41,000 clones, with over 75% occurring only once. These receptors' antigens are unknown. Sample: CD4+ T cells from PBMCs cultured with HCoV-NL63 spike peptides, taken before COVID-19 vaccination. These receptors all come from a human donor who received a COVID-19 vaccine.

Regarding this clone: The same CDR3 arises from other DNA sequences in this sample as well. The CDR3, as DNA: TGTGCCAGCAGCTTAGTAGGGAATTCACCCCTCCACTTT. Translated: CASSLVGNSPLHF. The chain employs TRBV7-2 and TRBJ1-6; D is ambiguous. Germline V gene sequence: CDR1 SGHTA, CDR2 FQGNSA. The CDR3 sequence is 13 residues long. Trimming cost V 1 base and J 7 bases, with 5 bases left between them.

The V and J genes are TRBV6-1 and TRBJ1-5, with D uncertain. CDR3 size: 15 residues. V lost 2 bases and J 1 base, leaving 9 bases between the germline ends. Germline V gene sequence: CDR1 MNHNS, CDR2 SASEGT. CDR3 sequence: CASSEMSTSNQPQHF. Here the CDR3 DNA reads TGTGCCAGCAGTGAAATGAGTACAAGCAATCAGCCCCAGCATTTT.

V and J are TRBV6-2 or TRBV6-3 and TRBJ1-2, with D possibly TRBD1 on 6 matching bases. Germline CDR1 MNHEY, CDR2 SVGEGT. V lost 5 bases and J lost 8, with 6 bases in between. The CDR3 sequence is 10 residues long. CDR3 DNA sequence: TGTGCCAGCAGTGGACAGGGCTACACCTTC. Amino acids: CASSGQGYTF.

This chain connects TRBV27 to TRBJ2-7, with 11 bases lining up with TRBD1. The length of the CDR3 is 15 residues. With 6 bases clipped from V and 0 bases from J, the junction kept 4 bases outside the gene matches. The germline V gene has CDR1 MNHEY and CDR2 SMNVEV (reference sequence). CDR3 sequence (DNA): TGTGCCAGCAGGCCCGGGACAGGGGGCTCCTACGAGCAGTACGTC. Translating gives CASRPGTGGSYEQYV.

This chain connects TRBV19 to TRBJ1-4; D uncertain. The V and J ends lost 5 bases and 0 bases respectively, with 7 bases between them. CDR1 is LNHDA, CDR2 SQIVND, per germline (reference sequence). The CDR3 runs 14 residues. The CDR3 reads CASSPVATNEKLFF. In DNA form, the CDR3 reads TGTGCCAGTAGTCCGGTTGCAACTAATGAAAAACTGTTTTTT.

V and J are TRBV2 and TRBJ2-3; a possible D gene is TRBD1 (5 bases). Germline V lookup: CDR1 SNHLY, CDR2 FYNNEI. The CDR3 loop spans 12 amino acids. Trimming took off 3 bases at V and 9 bases at J, with 10 bases between the two ends. The DNA for the CDR3 is TGTGCCAGCAGTGATAGGGGCCCGACGCAGTATTTT. The encoded protein is CASSDRGPTQYF. The variable domain in full, completed from reference TRBV2 and TRBJ2-3, reads EPEVTQTPSHQVTQMGQEVILRCVPISNHLYFYWYRQILGQKVEFLVSFYNNEISEKSEIFDDQFSVERPDGSNFTLKIRSTKLEDSAMYFCASSDRGPTQYFGPGTRLTVL.

The chain has TRBV7-8 and TRBJ2-2; D is ambiguous. Trimming took off 6 bases at V and 3 bases at J, with 8 bases between the two ends. CDR1 SGHVS and CDR2 FQNEAQ come from the germline V gene. The CDR3 consists of 13 residues. The CDR3 is CASRREHTGELFF. DNA for the CDR3: TGTGCCAGCAGACGTGAACACACCGGGGAGCTGTTTTTT.

A few counts support this clone. This chain uses TRBV3-1 (or the pseudogene TRBV3-2) with TRBJ2-2; 9 positions agree with TRBD2. The CDR3 is 17 amino acids. The V gene end was trimmed by 0 bases and the J gene end by 7 bases; junction bases not matched to a gene: 9. Per germline, CDR1 LGHDT and CDR2 YNNKEL (reference sequence). The CDR3 region has the DNA TGTGCCAGCAGCCAAGAAATACGGCGGGGGGGGAGCGGGGAGCTGTTTTTT. It translates to CASSQEIRRGGSGELFF.

The chain's CDR3 is CASSVPGRTEAFF. The CDR3 DNA follows: TGTGCCAGCAGTGTACCAGGGCGCACTGAAGCTTTCTTT. V is TRBV2 and J is TRBJ1-1; TRBD1 might be the D (5 bases). There are 13 residues in the CDR3. V was pared by 4 bases and J by 4 bases, with 10 bases between. From germline, CDR1 is SNHLY and CDR2 FYNNEI.

The genes are TRBV6-5 and TRBJ2-1; TRBD1 matches 8 bases. V lost 6 bases and J lost 7; bases outside the gene matches: 5. The CDR3 extends over 13 amino acids. CDR1 and CDR2 (germline): MNHEY, SVGAGI. CDR3 in DNA: TGTGCCAGCAGCCGGACAGGGTGGAATGAGCAGTTCTTC. It encodes CASSRTGWNEQFF.

The rearrangement links TRBV15 to TRBJ1-2, with 7 bases fitting TRBD1. CDR3 size: 14 residues. Germline V gene lookup returns CDR1 LNHNV and CDR2 YYDKDF (reference sequence). The V gene end was trimmed by 5 bases and the J gene end by 7 bases; junction bases not matched to a gene: 10. CDR3 nucleotide sequence: TGTGCCACCAGCGAAGGGAACAGGGGAGTTGGCTACACCTTC. It encodes CATSEGNRGVGYTF.

This clone was counted only a few times. The CDR3 region is CASSRGHEQFF. CDR3 DNA: TGTGCCAGCAGCAGGGGACACGAGCAGTTCTTC. The genes are TRBV6-6 and TRBJ2-1; weak D call: TRBD1 (6 bases). The germline V gene has CDR1 MNHNY and CDR2 SVGAGI (reference sequence). The V and J ends lost 6 bases and 10 bases respectively, with 10 bases between them. The CDR3 has 11 amino acids.

The gene calls are TRBV18 and TRBJ2-7, with TRBD2 matching over 13 bases. The V gene end was trimmed by 3 bases and the J gene end by 5 bases; junction bases not matched to a gene: 10. The CDR3 runs to 17 residues. Looked up from germline, CDR1 is KGHSH and CDR2 is LQKENI. DNA for the CDR3: TGTGCCAGCTCACCCAACCGGGGACTAGCGGGGTCCGACGAGCAGTACGTC. It translates to CASSPNRGLAGSDEQYV.

The chain has TRBV6-4 and TRBJ2-5; D remains unclear. Trimming pared 3 bases from V and 4 bases from J, leaving 12 bases between. Germline CDR1 reads MRHNA; CDR2 reads SNTAGT. CDR3 length equals 14 residues. The CDR3: CASSEAPFGETQYF. As DNA, the CDR3 is TGTGCCAGCAGTGAGGCTCCCTTCGGAGAGACCCAGTACTTC.

The CDR3 here is CASSSPGHYEQYV. The CDR3 DNA is TGTGCCAGCAGTTCGCCGGGACACTACGAGCAGTACGTC. The V gene is TRBV28, the J gene TRBJ2-7; possibly TRBD1 for D (6 bases). CDR1 is MDHEN and CDR2 is SYDVKM in the germline V gene. The CDR3 is made up of 13 amino acids. The V gene lost 4 bases and the J gene lost 3 bases, with 10 bases spanning the gap.

The J gene is TRBJ1-5, the V gene TRBV19; D remains unclear. Germline CDR1 reads LNHDA; CDR2 reads SQIVND (reference sequence). CDR3 size: 12 residues. The V and J ends lost 7 bases and 4 bases respectively, with 8 bases between them. This CDR3 reads CASKAGNQPQHF. Written as DNA, the CDR3 is TGTGCCAGTAAAGCGGGGAATCAGCCCCAGCATTTT.

This chain links TRBV5-1 with TRBJ1-1; D remains unclear. V shed 1 base and J shed 5 bases, with 6 bases lying between them. Germline V gene data show CDR1 as SGHRS and CDR2 as YFSETQ. The length of the CDR3 is 12 residues. In nucleotides, the CDR3 is TGCGCCAGCAGCTTGCCCGGAACTGAAGCTTTCTTT. This encodes CASSLPGTEAFF. Full variable domain (outside the CDR3, taken from reference TRBV5-1 and TRBJ1-1): KAGVTQTPRYLIKTRGQQVTLSCSPISGHRSVSWYQQTPGQGLQFLFEYFSETQRNKGNFPGRFSGRQFSNSRSEMNVSTLELGDSALYLCASSLPGTEAFFGQGTRLTVV.

This chain joins TRBV21-1 and TRBJ2-7; the table names TRBD1, a call not compared with the DNA. TRBV21-1 constitutes a pseudogene. CDR3 length: 11 residues. The CDR3 here is CARGQPYEQYV. The CDR3 DNA is TGTGCCAGGGGACAACCTTACGAGCAGTACGTC.